This TCR beta chain was identified in a study of blood T cell repertoires in COVID-19. Here immunoSEQ multiplex PCR was the method, and the copy in TCRdb shows in-frame clones only, minus some. The sample lists over 200,000 clones, approximately 82% occurring once. Trimming left V 0 bases short and J 6 bases short, with 16 bases between. This CDR3 comprises 16 residues. CDR1 SGHRS and CDR2 YFSETQ come from the germline V gene. The TCR was taken from a man in his forties or fifties who had recovered from COVID-19. The genes are TRBV5-1 and TRBJ2-1; D is possibly TRBD2 (5 bases). The sample was PBMCs or T cells enriched from blood (not recorded which). Written as DNA, the CDR3 is TGCGCCAGCAGCTTGGCCGGGAACCTCTACTCCAATGAGCAGTTCTTC. It translates to CASSLAGNLYSNEQFF.